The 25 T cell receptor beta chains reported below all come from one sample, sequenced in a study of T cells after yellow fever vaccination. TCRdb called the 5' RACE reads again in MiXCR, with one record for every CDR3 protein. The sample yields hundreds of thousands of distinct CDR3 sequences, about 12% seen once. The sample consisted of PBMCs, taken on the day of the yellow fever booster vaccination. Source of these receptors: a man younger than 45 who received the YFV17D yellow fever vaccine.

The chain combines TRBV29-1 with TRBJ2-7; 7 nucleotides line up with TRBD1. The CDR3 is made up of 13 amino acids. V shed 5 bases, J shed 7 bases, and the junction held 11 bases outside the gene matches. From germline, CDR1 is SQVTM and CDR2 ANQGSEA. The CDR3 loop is CSVLGQAWGEQYF. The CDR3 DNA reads TGCAGCGTTTTAGGACAGGCGTGGGGGGAGCAGTACTTC.

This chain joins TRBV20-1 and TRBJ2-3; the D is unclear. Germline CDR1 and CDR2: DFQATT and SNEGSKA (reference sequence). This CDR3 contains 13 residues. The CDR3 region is CRSVGTAIDTQYF. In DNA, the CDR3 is TGCAGGAGCGTGGGCACAGCGATAGATACGCAGTATTTT.

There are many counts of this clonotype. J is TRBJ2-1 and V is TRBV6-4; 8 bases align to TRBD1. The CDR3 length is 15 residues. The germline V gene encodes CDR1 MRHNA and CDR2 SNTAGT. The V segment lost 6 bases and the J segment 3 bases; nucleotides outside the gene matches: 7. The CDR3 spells CASSRTGGDYNEQFF. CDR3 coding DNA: TGTGCCAGCAGCAGAACAGGGGGAGACTACAATGAGCAGTTCTTC.

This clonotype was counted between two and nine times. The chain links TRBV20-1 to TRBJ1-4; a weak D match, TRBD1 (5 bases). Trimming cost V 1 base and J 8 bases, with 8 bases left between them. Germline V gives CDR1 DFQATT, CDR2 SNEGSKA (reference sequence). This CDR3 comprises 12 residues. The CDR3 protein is CSARGDGEKLFF. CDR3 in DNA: TGCAGTGCTAGAGGGGACGGCGAAAAACTGTTTTTT.

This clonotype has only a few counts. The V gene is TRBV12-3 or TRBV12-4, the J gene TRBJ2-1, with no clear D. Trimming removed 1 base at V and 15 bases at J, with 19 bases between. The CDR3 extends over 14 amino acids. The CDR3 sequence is CASSLGIRSAARFF. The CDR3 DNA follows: TGTGCCAGCAGTTTAGGAATCCGATCAGCAGCTCGGTTCTTC.

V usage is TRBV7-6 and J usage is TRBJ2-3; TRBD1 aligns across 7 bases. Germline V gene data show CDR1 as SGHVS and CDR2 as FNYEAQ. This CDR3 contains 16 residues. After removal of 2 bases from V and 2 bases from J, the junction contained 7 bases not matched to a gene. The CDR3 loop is CASSLHQGVHTDTQYF. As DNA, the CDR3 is TGTGCCAGCAGCTTACACCAGGGGGTACACACAGATACGCAGTATTTT.

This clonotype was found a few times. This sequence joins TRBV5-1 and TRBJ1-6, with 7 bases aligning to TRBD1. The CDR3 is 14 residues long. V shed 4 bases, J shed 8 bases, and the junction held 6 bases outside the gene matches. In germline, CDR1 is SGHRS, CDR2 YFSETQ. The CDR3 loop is CASSATGRDSPLHF. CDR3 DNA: TGCGCCAGCAGCGCGACAGGGAGGGATTCACCCCTCCACTTT.

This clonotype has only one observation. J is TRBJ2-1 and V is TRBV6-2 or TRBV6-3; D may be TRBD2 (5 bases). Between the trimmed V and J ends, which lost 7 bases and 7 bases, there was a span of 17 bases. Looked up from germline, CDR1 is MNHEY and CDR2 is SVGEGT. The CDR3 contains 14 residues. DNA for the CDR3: TGTGCCAGCAACGGGGTGGCGATTGGGAATGAGCAGTTCTTC. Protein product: CASNGVAIGNEQFF.

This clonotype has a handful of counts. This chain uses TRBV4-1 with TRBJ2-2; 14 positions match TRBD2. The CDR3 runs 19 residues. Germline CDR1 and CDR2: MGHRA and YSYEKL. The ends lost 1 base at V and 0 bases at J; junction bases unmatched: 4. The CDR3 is CASSQGLAGGYANTGELFF. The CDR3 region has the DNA TGCGCCAGCAGCCAAGGACTAGCGGGAGGGTACGCGAACACCGGGGAGCTGTTTTTT.

The CDR3 here is CSVDPTFYTF. The DNA for the CDR3 is TGCAGCGTAGACCCAACATTCTACACCTTC. This chain links TRBV29-1 with TRBJ1-2; D unclear. Trimming left V 6 bases short and J 10 bases short, with 12 bases between. This CDR3 contains 10 residues. Germline-derived CDR1 and CDR2 are SQVTM and ANQGSEA. The complete variable domain, with remaining parts taken from reference TRBV29-1 and TRBJ1-2, reads SAVISQKPSRDICQRGTSLTIQCQVDSQVTMMFWYRQQPGQSLTLIATANQGSEATYESGFVIDKFPISRPNLTFSTLTVSNMSPEDSSIYLCSVDPTFYTFGSGTRLTVV.

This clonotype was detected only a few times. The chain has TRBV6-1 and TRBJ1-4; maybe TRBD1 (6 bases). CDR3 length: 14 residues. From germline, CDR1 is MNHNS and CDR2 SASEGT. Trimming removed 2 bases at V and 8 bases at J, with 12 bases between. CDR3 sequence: CASSERGALEKLFF. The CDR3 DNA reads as TGTGCCAGCAGTGAAAGGGGGGCACTCGAAAAACTGTTTTTT.

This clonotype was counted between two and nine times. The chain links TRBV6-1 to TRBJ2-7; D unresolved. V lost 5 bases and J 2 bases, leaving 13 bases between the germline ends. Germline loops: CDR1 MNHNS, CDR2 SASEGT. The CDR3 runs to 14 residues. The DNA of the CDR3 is TGTGCCAGCAGTCCTTGGGTCTCCACCTACGAGCAGTACTTC. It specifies CASSPWVSTYEQYF.

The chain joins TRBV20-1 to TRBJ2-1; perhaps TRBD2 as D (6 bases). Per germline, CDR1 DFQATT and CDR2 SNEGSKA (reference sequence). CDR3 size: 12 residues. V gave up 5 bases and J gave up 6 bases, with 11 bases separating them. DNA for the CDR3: TGCAGTGCTGCCGCGGGGCCCAATGAGCAGTTCTTC. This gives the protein CSAAAGPNEQFF.

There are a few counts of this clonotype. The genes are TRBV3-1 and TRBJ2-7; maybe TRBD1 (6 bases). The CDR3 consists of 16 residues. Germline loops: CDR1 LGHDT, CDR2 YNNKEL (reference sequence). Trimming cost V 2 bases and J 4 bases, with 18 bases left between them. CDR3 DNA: TGTGCCAGCAGCCAAAGACTTACAGGGCGCCCTTACGAGCAGTACTTC. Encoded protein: CASSQRLTGRPYEQYF.

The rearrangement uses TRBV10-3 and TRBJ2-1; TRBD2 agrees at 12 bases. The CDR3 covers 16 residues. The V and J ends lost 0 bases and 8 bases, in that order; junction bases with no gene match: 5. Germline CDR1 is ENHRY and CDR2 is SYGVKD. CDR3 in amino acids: CAISESASGRGDEQFF. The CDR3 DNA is TGTGCCATCAGTGAGTCGGCTAGCGGGAGGGGTGATGAGCAGTTCTTC.

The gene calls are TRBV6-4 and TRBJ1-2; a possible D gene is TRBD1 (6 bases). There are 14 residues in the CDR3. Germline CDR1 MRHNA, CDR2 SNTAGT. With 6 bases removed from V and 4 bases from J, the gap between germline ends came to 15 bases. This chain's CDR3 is CASRPSGGPYGYTF. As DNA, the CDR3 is TGTGCCAGCAGACCATCCGGGGGGCCCTATGGCTACACCTTC.

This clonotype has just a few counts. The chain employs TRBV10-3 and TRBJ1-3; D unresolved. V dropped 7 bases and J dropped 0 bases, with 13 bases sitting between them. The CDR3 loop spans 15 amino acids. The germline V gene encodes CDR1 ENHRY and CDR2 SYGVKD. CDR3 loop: CAITPQAYSGNTIYF. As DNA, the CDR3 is TGTGCCATCACCCCTCAGGCTTACTCTGGAAACACCATATATTTT.

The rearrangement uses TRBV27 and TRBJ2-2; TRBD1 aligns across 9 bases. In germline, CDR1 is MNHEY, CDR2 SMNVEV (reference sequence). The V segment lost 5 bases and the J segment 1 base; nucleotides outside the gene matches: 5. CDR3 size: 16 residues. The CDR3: CASSPPGQGNTGELFF. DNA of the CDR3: TGTGCCAGCAGTCCGCCGGGACAGGGGAACACCGGGGAGCTGTTTTTT.

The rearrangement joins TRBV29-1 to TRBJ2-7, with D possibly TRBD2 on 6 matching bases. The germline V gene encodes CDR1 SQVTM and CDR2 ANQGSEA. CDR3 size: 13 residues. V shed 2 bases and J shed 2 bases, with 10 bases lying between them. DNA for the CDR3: TGCAGCGTTGAAACTAGCAGACCCTACGAGCAGTACTTC. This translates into CSVETSRPYEQYF.

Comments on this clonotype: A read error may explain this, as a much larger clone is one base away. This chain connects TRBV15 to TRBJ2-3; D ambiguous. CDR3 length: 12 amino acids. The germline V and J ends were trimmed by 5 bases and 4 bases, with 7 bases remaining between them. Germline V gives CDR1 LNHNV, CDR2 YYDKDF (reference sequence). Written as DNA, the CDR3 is TGTGCCACCAGCTTACGTGCAGATACGCAGTATTTT. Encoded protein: CATSLRADTQYF.

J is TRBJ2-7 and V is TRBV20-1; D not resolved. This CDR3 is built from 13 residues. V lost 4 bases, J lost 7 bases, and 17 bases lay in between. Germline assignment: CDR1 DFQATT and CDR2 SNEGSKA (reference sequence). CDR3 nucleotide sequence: TGCAGTGCTACTCTCGGGTCTGGTAAGGAGCAGTACTTC. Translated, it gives CSATLGSGKEQYF.

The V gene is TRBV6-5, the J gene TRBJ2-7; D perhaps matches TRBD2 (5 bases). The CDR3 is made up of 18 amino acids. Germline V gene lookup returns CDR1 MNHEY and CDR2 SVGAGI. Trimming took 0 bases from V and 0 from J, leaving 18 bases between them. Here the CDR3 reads CASSYSMLPGEYSYEQYF. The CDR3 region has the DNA TGTGCCAGCAGTTACTCGATGCTGCCCGGGGAATACTCCTACGAGCAGTACTTC.

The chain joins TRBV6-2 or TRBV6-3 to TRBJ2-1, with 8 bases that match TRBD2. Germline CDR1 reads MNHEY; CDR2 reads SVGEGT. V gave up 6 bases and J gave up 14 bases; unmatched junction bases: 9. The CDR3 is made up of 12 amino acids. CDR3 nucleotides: TGTGCCAGCAGGGCAGGGGCGGGGGGAGAGTTCTTC. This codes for CASRAGAGGEFF.

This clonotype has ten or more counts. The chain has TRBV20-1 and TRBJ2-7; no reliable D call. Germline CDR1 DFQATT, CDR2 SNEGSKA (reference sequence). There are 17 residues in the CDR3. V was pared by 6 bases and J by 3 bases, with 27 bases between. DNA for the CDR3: TGCAGTGCCTTGTCTGACCTGCTGGAGCCGAGAGACTACGAGCAGTACTTC. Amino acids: CSALSDLLEPRDYEQYF.

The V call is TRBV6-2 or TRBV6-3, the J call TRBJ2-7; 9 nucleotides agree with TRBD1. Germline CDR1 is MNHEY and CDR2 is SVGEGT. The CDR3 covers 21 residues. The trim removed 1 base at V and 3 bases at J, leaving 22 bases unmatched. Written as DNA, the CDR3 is TGTGCCAGCAGTTACTTCGCGGTGGGGACAGGGAACGGTCTGGGTCTCTACGAGCAGTACTTC. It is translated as CASSYFAVGTGNGLGLYEQYF.